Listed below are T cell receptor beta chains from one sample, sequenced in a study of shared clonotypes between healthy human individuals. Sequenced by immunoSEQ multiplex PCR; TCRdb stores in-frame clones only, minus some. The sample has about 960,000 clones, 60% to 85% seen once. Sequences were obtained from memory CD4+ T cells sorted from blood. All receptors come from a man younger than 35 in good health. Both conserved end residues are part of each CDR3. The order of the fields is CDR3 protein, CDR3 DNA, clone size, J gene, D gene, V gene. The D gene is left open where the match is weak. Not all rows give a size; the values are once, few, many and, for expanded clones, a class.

CAWNQGQGNSPLHF TGTGCCTGGAATCAGGGACAGGGGAATTCACCCCTCCACTTT NA TRBJ1-6 TRBD1 TRBV30
CASRDTQYF TGCGCCAGCAGAGATACGCAGTATTTT NA TRBJ2-3 NA TRBV10-1
CSVALGTYTEAFF TGCAGCGTTGCCCTTGGGACGTACACTGAAGCTTTCTTT NA TRBJ1-1 NA TRBV29-1
CAWSALFPGANTGELFF TGTGCCTGGAGTGCCCTATTTCCGGGGGCGAACACCGGGGAGCTGTTTTTT NA TRBJ2-2 NA TRBV30
CASSEAHRGYGYTF TGTGCCAGCAGTGAAGCTCACAGGGGCTATGGCTACACCTTC NA TRBJ1-2 TRBD1 TRBV6-1
CASRTGQGAETQYF TGTGCCAGCAGGACGGGACAGGGGGCCGAGACCCAGTACTTC NA TRBJ2-5 TRBD1 TRBV2
CASSLDHGAFEQFF TGCGCCAGCAGCTTGGACCACGGAGCGTTCGAGCAGTTCTTC NA TRBJ2-1 NA TRBV5-1
CASSLGGTAAYEQYF TGTGCCAGCAGCTTAGGGGGGACCGCCGCCTACGAGCAGTACTTC many TRBJ2-7 NA TRBV7-2
CASSAQGRTSGANVLTF TGTGCCAGTAGTGCACAAGGACGGACTTCTGGGGCCAACGTCCTGACTTTC NA TRBJ2-6 NA TRBV19
CASSVEGNTEAFF TGTGCCAGCAGCGTAGAAGGGAACACTGAAGCTTTCTTT few TRBJ1-1 NA TRBV9
CASTLINSYNSPLHF TGTGCCAGCACCCTTATAAACTCCTATAATTCACCCCTCCACTTT NA TRBJ1-6 NA TRBV6-5
CASSLGGTSGHNEQFF TGTGCCAGCAGCTTAGGAGGGACTAGCGGTCACAATGAGCAGTTCTTC NA TRBJ2-1 TRBD2 TRBV11-3
CASGRTGQNTEAFF TGTGCCAGCGGAAGAACAGGACAGAACACTGAAGCTTTCTTT many TRBJ1-1 NA TRBV28
CASSLGGTGGSTEAFF TGTGCCAGCAGCTTAGGCGGAACAGGGGGCAGCACTGAAGCTTTCTTT NA TRBJ1-1 TRBD1 TRBV7-2
CANDRGRELFF TGTGCCAACGATCGGGGGCGGGAGCTGTTTTTT NA TRBJ2-2 NA TRBV5-8
CASSSAFRALETQYF TGTGCCAGCAGCTCCGCGTTTCGGGCGTTGGAGACCCAGTACTTC many TRBJ2-5 NA TRBV13
CASSTGTGGNSPLHF TGTGCCAGCAGCACCGGGACAGGGGGAAATTCACCCCTCCACTTT few TRBJ1-6 TRBD1 TRBV7-9